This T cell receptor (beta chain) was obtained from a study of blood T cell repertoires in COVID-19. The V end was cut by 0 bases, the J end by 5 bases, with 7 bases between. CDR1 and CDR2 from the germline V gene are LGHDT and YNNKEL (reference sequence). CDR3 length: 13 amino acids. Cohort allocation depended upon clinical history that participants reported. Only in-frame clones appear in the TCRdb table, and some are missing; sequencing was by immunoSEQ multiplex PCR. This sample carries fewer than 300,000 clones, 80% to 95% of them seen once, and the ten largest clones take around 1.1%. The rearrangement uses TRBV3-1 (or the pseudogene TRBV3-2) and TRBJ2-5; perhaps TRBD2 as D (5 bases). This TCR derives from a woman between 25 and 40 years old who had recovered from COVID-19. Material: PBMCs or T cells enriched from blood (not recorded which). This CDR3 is CASSQDRRETQYF. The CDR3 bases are TGTGCCAGCAGCCAAGATAGGAGGGAGACCCAGTACTTC.